The sequence of this T cell receptor beta chain was determined in a study of T-cell memory formation after mild COVID-19. Findings and limits, study-wide: Some clones that responded turned up in pre-infection memory, which suggests that cross-reactive memory joined in. Day 15 to 85 contracting clones showed balanced CD4/CD8; later expanders leaned CD4+.

In this sample, this clonotype turned up a few times. Its antigen is as yet unknown. The CDR3 extends over 14 amino acids. The ends were cut back, 4 bases at V and 3 bases at J, with 9 bases in the middle. CDR1 is KGHDR, CDR2 SFDVKD, per germline. TCRdb reprocessed the 5' RACE reads with MiXCR, giving one entry per CDR3 protein. The profile shows roughly 410,000 distinct CDR3 sequences, 20% to 25% of them singletons. The chain carries TRBV24-1 and TRBJ1-5, with D perhaps TRBD1 (6 bases). The receptor's source is an adult woman who had mild COVID-19 (a few samples of this study predate the infection). Cell type and time point are not known. The specimen was PBMCs or a T cell subset sorted from them (not recorded which). CDR3 loop: CATSDRGPNQPQHF. The CDR3 DNA is TGTGCCACCAGTGACAGGGGCCCCAATCAGCCCCAGCATTTT.